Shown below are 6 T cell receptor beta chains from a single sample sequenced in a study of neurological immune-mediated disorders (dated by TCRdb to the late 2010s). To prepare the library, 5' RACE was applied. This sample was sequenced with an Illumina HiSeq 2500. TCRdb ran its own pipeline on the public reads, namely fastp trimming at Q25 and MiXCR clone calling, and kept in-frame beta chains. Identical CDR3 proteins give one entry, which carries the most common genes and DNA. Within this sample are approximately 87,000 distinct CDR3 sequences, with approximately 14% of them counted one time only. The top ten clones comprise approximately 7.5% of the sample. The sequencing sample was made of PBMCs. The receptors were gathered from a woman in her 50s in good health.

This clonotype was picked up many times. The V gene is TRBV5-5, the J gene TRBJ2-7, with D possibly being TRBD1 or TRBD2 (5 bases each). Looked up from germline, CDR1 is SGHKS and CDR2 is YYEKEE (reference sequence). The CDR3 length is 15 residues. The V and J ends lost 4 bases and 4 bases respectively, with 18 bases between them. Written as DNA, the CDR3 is TGTGCCAGCAGCCCGCAGACAGAGGGACCTTACGAGCAGTACTTC. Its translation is CASSPQTEGPYEQYF.

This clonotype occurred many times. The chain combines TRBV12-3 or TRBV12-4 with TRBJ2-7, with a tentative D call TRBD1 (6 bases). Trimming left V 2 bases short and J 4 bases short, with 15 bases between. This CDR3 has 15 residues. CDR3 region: CASSLLRTVGYEQYF. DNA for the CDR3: TGTGCCAGCAGTTTATTGCGGACAGTTGGTTACGAGCAGTACTTC.

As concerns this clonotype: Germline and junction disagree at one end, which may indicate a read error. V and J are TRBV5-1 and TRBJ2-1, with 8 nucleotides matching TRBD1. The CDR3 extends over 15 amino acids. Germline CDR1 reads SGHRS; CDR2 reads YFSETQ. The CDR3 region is CASSLDRVGYNEQLF. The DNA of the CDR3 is TGCGCCAGCAGCCTGGACAGGGTTGGCTACAATGAGCAGCTCTTT.

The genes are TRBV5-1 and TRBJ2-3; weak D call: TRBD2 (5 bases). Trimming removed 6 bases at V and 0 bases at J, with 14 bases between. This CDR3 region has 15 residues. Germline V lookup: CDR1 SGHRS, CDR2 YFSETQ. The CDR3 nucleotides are TGCGCCAGCAAAAACAGCGGTGCTAGCACAGATACGCAGTATTTT. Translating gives CASKNSGASTDTQYF. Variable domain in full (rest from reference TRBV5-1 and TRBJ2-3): KAGVTQTPRYLIKTRGQQVTLSCSPISGHRSVSWYQQTPGQGLQFLFEYFSETQRNKGNFPGRFSGRQFSNSRSEMNVSTLELGDSALYLCASKNSGASTDTQYFGPGTRLTVL.

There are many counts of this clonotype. Written as DNA, the CDR3 is TGCAGTGCTAGAGAAGGGTTCTCCTACGAGCAGTACTTC. It yields the protein CSAREGFSYEQYF. The rearrangement joins TRBV20-1 to TRBJ2-7; D is uncertain. Trimming cost V 0 bases and J 0 bases, with 6 bases left between them. Looked up from germline, CDR1 is DFQATT and CDR2 is SNEGSKA (reference sequence). This CDR3 is built from 13 residues.

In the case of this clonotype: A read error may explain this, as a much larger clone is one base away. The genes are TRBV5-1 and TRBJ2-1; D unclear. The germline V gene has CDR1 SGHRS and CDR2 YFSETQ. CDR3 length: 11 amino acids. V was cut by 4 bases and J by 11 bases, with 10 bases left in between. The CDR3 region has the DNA TGCGCCAGCAGCATTCTTCCGAAGCAGTTCTTC. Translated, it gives CASSILPKQFF.